The 9 T cell receptor beta chains listed next were all sequenced from one sample in a study of OX40 agonist ivuxolimab in advanced cancers. Clones were read by immunoSEQ multiplex PCR, and TCRdb kept only the in-frame ones, dropping some. The table includes around 94,000 clones, more than 85% detected once. The sample here was CD4+ or CD8+ T cells sorted from blood, taken in a trial of the OX40 agonist ivuxolimab. The source of these receptors is an adult with an advanced solid tumor such as melanoma, head and neck, liver or kidney cancer.

The rearrangement links TRBV4-1 to TRBJ2-2; D possibly corresponds to TRBD2 (5 bases). Germline values: CDR1 MGHRA, CDR2 YSYEKL. The CDR3 is 12 amino acids. Between the trimmed V and J ends, which lost 5 bases and 4 bases, there was a span of 5 bases. The CDR3 DNA reads as TGCGCCAGCAGCGGGAGCACCGGGGAGCTGTTTTTT. Its protein product is CASSGSTGELFF.

This clone came up a few times. The rearrangement links TRBV27 to TRBJ1-1; 7 nucleotides align to TRBD1. CDR3 length equals 13 residues. CDR1 and CDR2 (germline): MNHEY, SMNVEV (reference sequence). Trimming cost V 5 bases and J 5 bases; bases outside gene matches: 5. CDR3 sequence: CASSASRGTEAFF. The CDR3 DNA is TGTGCCAGCAGTGCCTCCAGGGGGACTGAAGCTTTCTTT.

CDR3 protein: CASSRDEAFF. The CDR3, as DNA: TGTGCCAGCAGTCGGGACGAAGCTTTCTTT. The genes are TRBV6-6 and TRBJ1-1; D perhaps matches TRBD1 (5 bases). Trimming removed 5 bases from V and 8 bases from J, with 6 bases in between. The CDR3 sequence is 10 residues long. Germline V gene data show CDR1 as MNHNY and CDR2 as SVGAGI (reference sequence).

The V and J genes are TRBV4-1 and TRBJ2-1; 7 nucleotides agree with TRBD1. Germline-derived CDR1 and CDR2 are MGHRA and YSYEKL. V shed 3 bases and J 6 bases; nucleotides not matched to a gene: 14. The CDR3 totals 17 residues. The CDR3 coding sequence is TGCGCCAGCAGCCATCGGGCTACGGTCAGGGGGACCAATGAGCAGTTCTTC. It yields the protein CASSHRATVRGTNEQFF.

The chain carries TRBV13 and TRBJ2-3, with 7 bases matching TRBD1. Germline V gene lookup returns CDR1 PRHDT and CDR2 FYEKMQ (reference sequence). This CDR3 spans 14 amino acids. Germline trimming cut 7 bases from V and 1 base from J; bases unmatched to any gene: 5. The CDR3 loop reads CASTLDRGTDTQYF. CDR3 nucleotide sequence: TGTGCCAGCACCCTAGACAGGGGCACAGATACGCAGTATTTT.

The chain links TRBV9 to TRBJ2-5; 7 nucleotides agree with TRBD2. From germline, CDR1 is SGDLS and CDR2 YYNGEE. The CDR3 is made up of 13 amino acids. With V trimmed by 6 bases and J by 7 bases, 9 bases remained unmatched. The DNA for the CDR3 is TGTGCCAGCACAGCGGGGTTTACGGGGACCCAGTACTTC. This translates into CASTAGFTGTQYF.

The chain employs TRBV4-1 and TRBJ2-7; D is undetermined. Per the germline V gene, CDR1 is MGHRA and CDR2 is YSYEKL. This CDR3 spans 15 amino acids. Trimming shortened V by 0 bases and J by 0 bases, and 9 bases separated the two germline ends. CDR3 protein: CASSQDAGSSYEQYF. The CDR3 DNA follows: TGCGCCAGCAGCCAAGATGCAGGAAGCTCCTACGAGCAGTACTTC.

J is TRBJ2-7 and V is TRBV27; D unclear. CDR1 and CDR2 from the germline V gene are MNHEY and SMNVEV (reference sequence). This CDR3 has 15 residues. Trimming removed 0 bases from V and 0 bases from J, with 9 bases in between. DNA for the CDR3: TGTGCCAGCAGTTTATCGTTACGGACCTCCTACGAGCAGTACTTC. Its protein product is CASSLSLRTSYEQYF.

For this clone: Other nucleotide sequences from this sample produce the same CDR3. This sequence joins TRBV13 and TRBJ2-1; D is unclear. Trimming cost V 0 bases and J 7 bases, with 7 bases left between them. Per the germline V gene, CDR1 is PRHDT and CDR2 is FYEKMQ (reference sequence). CDR3 length: 13 amino acids. The DNA for the CDR3 is TGTGCCAGCAGCTTAGGGGGCAGGAATGAGCAGTTCTTC. Encoded protein: CASSLGGRNEQFF.